The T cell receptor (beta chain) described here comes from a study of monozygotic twins with inflammatory bowel disease. This CDR3 has 13 amino acids. Nested amplification of TCRalpha and TCRbeta cDNA involved two PCRs of approximately 17 and 9 cycles. TCRdb processed the 5' RACE reads again and assigns one entry to each CDR3 protein, with no DNA. This listing includes about 380,000 distinct CDR3 sequences. What was sequenced was blood. The V and J genes are TRBV12-3 or TRBV12-4 and TRBJ2-5; TCRdb calls TRBD1, which cannot be checked without DNA. The receptor comes from a human donor with ulcerative colitis or Crohn's disease, or a healthy co-twin of an affected twin (not recorded which). CDR3 sequence: CASRLVGGETQYF.